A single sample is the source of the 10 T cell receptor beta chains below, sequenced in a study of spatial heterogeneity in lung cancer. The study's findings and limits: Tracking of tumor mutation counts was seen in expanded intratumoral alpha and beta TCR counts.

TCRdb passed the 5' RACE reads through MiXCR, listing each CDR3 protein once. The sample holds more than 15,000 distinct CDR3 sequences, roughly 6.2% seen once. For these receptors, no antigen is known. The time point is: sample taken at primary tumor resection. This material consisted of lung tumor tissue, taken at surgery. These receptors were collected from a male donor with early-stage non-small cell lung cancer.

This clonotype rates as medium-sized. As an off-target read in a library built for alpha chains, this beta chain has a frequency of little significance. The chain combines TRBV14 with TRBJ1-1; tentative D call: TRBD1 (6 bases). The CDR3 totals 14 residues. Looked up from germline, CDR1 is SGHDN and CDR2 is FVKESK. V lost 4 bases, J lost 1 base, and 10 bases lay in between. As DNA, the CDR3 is TGTGCCAGCAGCCTCAGGGGTCCGAACACTGAAGCTTTCTTT. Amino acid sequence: CASSLRGPNTEAFF. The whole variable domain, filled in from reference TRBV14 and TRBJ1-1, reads EAGVTQFPSHSVIEKGQTVTLRCDPISGHDNLYWYRRVMGKEIKFLLHFVKESKQDESGMPNNRFLAERTGGTYSTLKVQPAELEDSGVYFCASSLRGPNTEAFFGQGTRLTVV.

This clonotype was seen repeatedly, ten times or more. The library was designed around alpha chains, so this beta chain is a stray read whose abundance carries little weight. The CDR3 nucleotides read TGTGCCAGCAGTGAAAACGAACTAGCGGGAACAGATACGCAGTATTTT. Translating gives CASSENELAGTDTQYF. The chain couples TRBV6-1 to TRBJ2-3; TRBD2 aligns across 10 bases. The CDR3 runs to 16 residues. The junction had 5 bases not matched to a gene; V was cut back by 2 bases and J by 3 bases. Germline loops: CDR1 MNHNS, CDR2 SASEGT.

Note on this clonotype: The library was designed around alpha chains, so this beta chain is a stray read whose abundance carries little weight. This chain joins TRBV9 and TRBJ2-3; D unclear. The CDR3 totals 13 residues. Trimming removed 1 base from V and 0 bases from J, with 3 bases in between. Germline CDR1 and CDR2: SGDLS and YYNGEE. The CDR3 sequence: CASSVTSTDTQYF. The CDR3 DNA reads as TGTGCCAGCAGCGTAACCAGCACAGATACGCAGTATTTT.

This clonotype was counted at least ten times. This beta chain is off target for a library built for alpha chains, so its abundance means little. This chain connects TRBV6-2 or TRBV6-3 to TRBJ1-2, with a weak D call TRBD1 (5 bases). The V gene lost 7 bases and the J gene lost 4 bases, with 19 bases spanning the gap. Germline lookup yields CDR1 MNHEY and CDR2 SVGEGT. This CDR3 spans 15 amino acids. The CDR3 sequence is CASTLGPPHPYGYTF. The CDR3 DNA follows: TGTGCCAGCACCTTGGGACCGCCTCACCCCTATGGCTACACCTTC.

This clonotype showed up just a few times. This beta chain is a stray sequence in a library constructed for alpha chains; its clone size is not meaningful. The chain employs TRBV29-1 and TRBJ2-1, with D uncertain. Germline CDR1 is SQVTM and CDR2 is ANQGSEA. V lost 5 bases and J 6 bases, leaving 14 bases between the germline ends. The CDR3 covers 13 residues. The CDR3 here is CSVQKGSLNEQFF. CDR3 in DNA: TGCAGCGTTCAAAAAGGGTCACTCAATGAGCAGTTCTTC.

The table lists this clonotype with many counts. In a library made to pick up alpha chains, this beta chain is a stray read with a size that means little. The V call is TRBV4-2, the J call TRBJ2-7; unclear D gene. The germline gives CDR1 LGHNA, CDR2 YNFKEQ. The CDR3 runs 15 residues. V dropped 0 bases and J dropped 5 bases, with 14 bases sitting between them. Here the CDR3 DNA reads TGTGCCAGCAGCCAAGATGTAGGGTTTCGGAACGAGCAGTACTTC. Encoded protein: CASSQDVGFRNEQYF.

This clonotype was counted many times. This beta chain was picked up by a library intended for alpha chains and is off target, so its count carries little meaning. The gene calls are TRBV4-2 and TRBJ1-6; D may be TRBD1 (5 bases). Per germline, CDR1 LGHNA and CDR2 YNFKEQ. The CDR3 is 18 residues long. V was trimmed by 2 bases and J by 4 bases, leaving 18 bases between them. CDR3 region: CASSQSTGAGIYNSPLHF. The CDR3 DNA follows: TGTGCCAGCAGCCAATCTACAGGCGCGGGGATATATAATTCACCCCTCCACTTT.

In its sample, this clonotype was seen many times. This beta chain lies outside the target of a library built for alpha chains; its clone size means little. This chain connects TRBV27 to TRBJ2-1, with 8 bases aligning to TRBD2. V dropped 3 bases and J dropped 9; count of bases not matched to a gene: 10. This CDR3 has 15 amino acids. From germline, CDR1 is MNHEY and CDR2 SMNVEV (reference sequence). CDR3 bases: TGTGCCAGCAGTTTGACTAGCGAGGTACCGGGTGAGCAGTTCTTC. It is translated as CASSLTSEVPGEQFF.

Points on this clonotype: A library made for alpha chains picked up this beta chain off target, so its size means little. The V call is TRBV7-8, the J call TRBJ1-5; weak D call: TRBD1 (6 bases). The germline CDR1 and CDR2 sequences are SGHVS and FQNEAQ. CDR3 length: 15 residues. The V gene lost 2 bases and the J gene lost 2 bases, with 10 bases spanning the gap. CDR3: CASSLNRDRNQPQHF. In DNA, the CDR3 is TGTGCCAGCAGCTTAAACAGGGATCGCAATCAGCCCCAGCATTTT.

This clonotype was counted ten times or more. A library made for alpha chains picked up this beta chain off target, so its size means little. In nucleotides, the CDR3 is TGCAGCGTTGCAGGGACAGCGCAGGCCCCTACGACTAGCGGGGTACACAATGAGCAGTTCTTC. The encoded protein is CSVAGTAQAPTTSGVHNEQFF. The V and J genes are TRBV29-1 and TRBJ2-1; 11 bases agree with TRBD2. V trimming: 4 bases; J trimming: 5 bases; junction bases outside the gene matches: 25. The CDR3 is 21 amino acids. Germline lookup yields CDR1 SQVTM and CDR2 ANQGSEA.